This T cell receptor beta chain was observed in a study of blood T cell repertoires in COVID-19. Sequencing was performed with immunoSEQ multiplex PCR; in TCRdb, only in-frame clones are kept and a portion is missing. The data hold about 370,000 clones, with 89% observed a single time. The V gene's germline CDR1 is SGHRS and CDR2 YFSETQ. V lost 3 bases and J 1 base, leaving 16 bases between the germline ends. The CDR3 has 16 residues. The source is a woman aged 25-40 years with COVID-19, enrolled during active disease. This chain connects TRBV5-1 to TRBJ1-1; D perhaps matches TRBD1 (6 bases). Source material: peripheral blood. This CDR3 reads CASSWGPGGTNTEAFF. The CDR3 DNA reads TGCGCCAGCAGCTGGGGGCCGGGGGGGACGAACACTGAAGCTTTCTTT. The complete variable domain, with remaining parts taken from reference TRBV5-1 and TRBJ1-1, reads KAGVTQTPRYLIKTRGQQVTLSCSPISGHRSVSWYQQTPGQGLQFLFEYFSETQRNKGNFPGRFSGRQFSNSRSEMNVSTLELGDSALYLCASSWGPGGTNTEAFFGQGTRLTVV.